The 16 T cell receptor beta chains in this list originate from one sample, sequenced in a study of PD-1 blockade in mismatch repair-deficient tumors (dated by TCRdb to 2015 to 2018). The receptor library was made with the immunoSEQ multiplex PCR assay. What TCRdb holds here is the immuneACCESS table cut down to in-frame rearrangements. Part of the clones is not present; checked against another copy, under half of the missing clones reflect an unresolved V gene, and the others are unexplained. Here the sample has about 79,000 clones; roughly 80% occur a single time. Together, the top ten hold approximately 5% of the sample. Sequencing used peripheral blood, obtained 44 weeks after starting pembrolizumab. These receptors were obtained from an adult with mismatch repair-deficient cancer.

This chain links TRBV27 with TRBJ1-1; TRBD1 is a possible D gene (5 bases). This CDR3 comprises 15 residues. CDR1 and CDR2 from the germline V gene are MNHEY and SMNVEV (reference sequence). Trimming removed 5 bases from V and 4 bases from J, with 17 bases in between. The DNA for the CDR3 is TGTGCCAGCAGTCCAGCAAGGGGAGGAGGCACTGAAGCTTTCTTT. This encodes CASSPARGGGTEAFF.

The chain joins TRBV7-9 to TRBJ2-7, with 7 bases lining up with TRBD1. Unmatched junction bases numbered 4, after V lost 4 bases and J lost 4 bases. The CDR3 is made up of 13 amino acids. The germline V gene has CDR1 SEHNR and CDR2 FQNEAQ (reference sequence). The CDR3 protein is CASSSDRPYEQYF. The CDR3 DNA reads TGTGCCAGCAGCTCGGACAGGCCTTACGAGCAGTACTTC.

The chain couples TRBV19 to TRBJ2-1, with TRBD1 identical over 9 bases. This CDR3 is built from 15 residues. Germline V lookup: CDR1 LNHDA, CDR2 SQIVND (reference sequence). V was clipped by 3 bases and J by 8 bases; unmatched bases: 8. The CDR3 protein is CASSMGTGFLDEQFF. CDR3 in DNA: TGTGCCAGTAGTATGGGGACAGGGTTTCTCGATGAGCAGTTCTTC.

The chain couples TRBV29-1 to TRBJ2-5, with 9 bases matching TRBD1. In germline, CDR1 is SQVTM, CDR2 ANQGSEA. The trim removed 7 bases at V and 2 bases at J, leaving 5 bases unmatched. The length of the CDR3 is 13 residues. CDR3 protein: CSARDRVQETQYF. CDR3 coding DNA: TGCAGCGCCCGGGACAGGGTGCAAGAGACCCAGTACTTC.

This clone was observed a few times. The J gene is TRBJ1-1, the V gene TRBV25-1; 10 bases align to TRBD1. The V gene end was trimmed by 3 bases and the J gene end by 6 bases; junction bases not matched to a gene: 13. This CDR3 spans 17 amino acids. Germline CDR1 reads MGHDK; CDR2 reads SYGVNS. CDR3 protein: CASSDSIPGTGVAEAFF. CDR3 coding DNA: TGTGCCAGCAGTGATTCTATCCCCGGGACAGGGGTGGCTGAAGCTTTCTTT. Full variable domain (rest looked up from reference TRBV25-1 and TRBJ1-1): EADIYQTPRYLVIGTGKKITLECSQTMGHDKMYWYQQDPGMELHLIHYSYGVNSTEKGDLSSESTVSRIRTEHFPLTLESARPSHTSQYLCASSDSIPGTGVAEAFFGQGTRLTVV.

The chain employs TRBV27 and TRBJ1-2; D unclear. V dropped 6 bases and J dropped 6 bases, with 20 bases sitting between them. Germline V gene data show CDR1 as MNHEY and CDR2 as SMNVEV (reference sequence). The CDR3 sequence is 15 residues long. CDR3 nucleotide sequence: TGTGCCAGCAGCAACGTTGGGAACCTGGGAGATGGCTACACCTTC. Its protein product is CASSNVGNLGDGYTF.

The V and J genes are TRBV20-1 and TRBJ1-2, with D hard to call. Germline V lookup: CDR1 DFQATT, CDR2 SNEGSKA (reference sequence). Trimming took 7 bases from V and 3 from J, leaving 9 bases between them. The CDR3 sequence is 11 residues long. The CDR3 spells CSGRQDYGYTF. As DNA, the CDR3 is TGCAGTGGGCGGCAAGACTATGGCTACACCTTC.

V and J are TRBV29-1 and TRBJ2-5; D perhaps matches TRBD1 (6 bases). This CDR3 has 16 amino acids. From germline, CDR1 is SQVTM and CDR2 ANQGSEA. Deletions cut 7 bases from V and 0 bases from J, with 21 bases between. CDR3 sequence reads: CSAFTSGAKYQETQYF. In DNA, the CDR3 is TGCAGCGCTTTCACCTCAGGGGCTAAGTACCAAGAGACCCAGTACTTC.

The chain joins TRBV15 to TRBJ1-5; no clear D. The CDR3 length is 14 residues. With 1 base removed from V and 1 base from J, the gap between germline ends came to 5 bases. The germline V gene encodes CDR1 LNHNV and CDR2 YYDKDF (reference sequence). CDR3 loop: CATSRVASNQPQHF. Here the CDR3 DNA reads TGTGCCACCAGCAGAGTCGCCAGCAATCAGCCCCAGCATTTT.

The J gene is TRBJ2-7, the V gene TRBV6-1; D is ambiguous. Per the germline V gene, CDR1 is MNHNS and CDR2 is SASEGT. The germline V and J ends were trimmed by 5 bases and 3 bases, with 5 bases remaining between them. This CDR3 contains 11 residues. CDR3 protein: CASSSYYEQYF. The CDR3 DNA reads TGTGCCAGCAGTTCCTACTACGAGCAGTACTTC.

The chain is built from TRBV5-1 and TRBJ1-3, with D maybe TRBD1 (5 bases). The CDR3 loop spans 16 amino acids. Looked up from germline, CDR1 is SGHRS and CDR2 is YFSETQ. V was shortened by 0 bases and J by 0 bases, with 10 bases between the two germline ends. CDR3 nucleotides: TGCGCCAGCAGCTTGGACCAGGGAGGCTCTGGAAACACCATATATTTT. Its protein product is CASSLDQGGSGNTIYF.

This chain joins TRBV14 and TRBJ1-1, with D perhaps matching TRBD1 (6 bases). The germline CDR1 and CDR2 sequences are SGHDN and FVKESK. The CDR3 sequence is 13 residues long. The germline V and J ends were trimmed by 5 bases and 5 bases, with 12 bases remaining between them. CDR3 loop: CASSLRGGTEAFF. The CDR3 DNA is TGTGCCAGCAGCTTAAGGGGGGGGACTGAAGCTTTCTTT.

The chain carries TRBV1 and TRBJ2-1; the table calls TRBD2, which could not be checked here. TRBV1 is tagged as a pseudogene. The CDR3 has 15 residues. Written as DNA, the CDR3 is TGCACCAGCAGCGCGCCTAGCGGGACGACCCAGGAGCAGTTCTTC. Amino acids: CTSSAPSGTTQEQFF.

The chain employs TRBV5-5 and TRBJ2-7; D is possibly TRBD2 (5 bases). This CDR3 region has 15 residues. The germline CDR1 and CDR2 sequences are SGHKS and YYEKEE (reference sequence). Trimming took off 4 bases at V and 2 bases at J, with 16 bases between the two ends. In nucleotides, the CDR3 is TGTGCCAGCAGCCCACGCACGGGGTCCACCTACGAGCAGTACTTC. Its protein product is CASSPRTGSTYEQYF.

V gene TRBV30 combines with J gene TRBJ1-1, with D uncertain. The CDR3 consists of 13 residues. CDR1 GTSNPN and CDR2 SVGIG come from the germline V gene (reference sequence). Trimming left V 2 bases short and J 8 bases short, with 15 bases between. The CDR3 nucleotides read TGTGCCTGGAGTAAGCGGAACGCAGGAGAAGCTTTCTTT. Its protein product is CAWSKRNAGEAFF.

V usage is TRBV27 and J usage is TRBJ2-3; D gene uncertain. Germline CDR1 and CDR2: MNHEY and SMNVEV (reference sequence). Trimming cost V 7 bases and J 2 bases, with 16 bases left between them. The CDR3 runs 15 residues. CDR3 DNA sequence: TGTGCCAGCACCCCAATGGCAGCCCCCACAGATACGCAGTATTTT. Translation: CASTPMAAPTDTQYF.